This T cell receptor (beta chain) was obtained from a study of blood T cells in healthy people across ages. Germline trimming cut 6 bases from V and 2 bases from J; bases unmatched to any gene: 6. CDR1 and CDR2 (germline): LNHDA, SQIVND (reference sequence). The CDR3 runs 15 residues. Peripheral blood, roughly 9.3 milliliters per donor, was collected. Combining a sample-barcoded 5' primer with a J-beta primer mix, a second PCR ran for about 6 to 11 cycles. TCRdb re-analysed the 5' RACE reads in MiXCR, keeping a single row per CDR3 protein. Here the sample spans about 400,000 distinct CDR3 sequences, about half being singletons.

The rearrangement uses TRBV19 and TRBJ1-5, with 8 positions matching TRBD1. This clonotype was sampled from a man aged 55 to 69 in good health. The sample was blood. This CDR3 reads CASSPTGVRNQPQHF. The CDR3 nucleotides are TGTGCCAGTAGCCCGACAGGGGTCCGCAATCAGCCCCAGCATTTT.